These 23 T cell receptor beta chains share one sample of origin, sequenced in a study of shared clonotypes between healthy human individuals. Some clones are missing from TCRdb's copy, which holds only in-frame ones; the method was immunoSEQ multiplex PCR. Of hundreds of thousands of clones in the sample, 90% to 98% were seen once. Sequencing used memory CD8+ T cells sorted from blood. Subset reported: CD45RO+ cells pooled with CCR7-negative TemRA cells. The receptor set was obtained from a man between 25 and 39 years old in good health.

CDR3 in amino acids: CASSPRDRNNEQFF. For the CDR3, the DNA is TGTGCCAGCTCACCCCGGGACAGGAACAATGAGCAGTTCTTC. This chain links TRBV18 with TRBJ2-1; TRBD1 matches 8 bases. Trimming cost V 3 bases and J 5 bases; bases outside gene matches: 3. The germline V gene has CDR1 KGHSH and CDR2 LQKENI. The CDR3 covers 14 residues.

The chain couples TRBV7-2 to TRBJ2-7, with D possibly being TRBD2 (5 bases). Per the germline V gene, CDR1 is SGHTA and CDR2 is FQGNSA. V was cut by 2 bases and J by 0 bases, with 11 bases left in between. The CDR3 runs 15 residues. CDR3 in DNA: TGTGCCAGCAGCTTAAGGGAGTCAAGCTCCTACGAGCAGTACTTC. Its translation: CASSLRESSSYEQYF.

The chain is built from TRBV6-1 and TRBJ2-7; 8 positions agree with TRBD2. The J segment lost 2 bases and the V segment lost 2 bases, leaving 8 bases of the junction unmatched. Germline assignment: CDR1 MNHNS and CDR2 SASEGT. The CDR3 spans 16 residues. CDR3 coding DNA: TGTGCCAGCAGTGAAAGGCCACCGGGAGGGCCCTACGAGCAGTACTTC. It encodes CASSERPPGGPYEQYF.

The chain joins TRBV7-2 to TRBJ2-1; tentatively, D is TRBD1 (5 bases). Germline CDR1 is SGHTA and CDR2 is FQGNSA. The V gene lost 1 base and the J gene lost 1 base, with 5 bases spanning the gap. The CDR3 has 14 amino acids. CDR3 in amino acids: CASSLEGSYNEQFF. In DNA, the CDR3 is TGTGCCAGCAGCTTAGAGGGGTCCTACAATGAGCAGTTCTTC.

A note on this clone: This same CDR3 is encoded by further DNA sequences in the sample. The V gene is TRBV5-1, the J gene TRBJ2-5; D is uncertain. There are 13 residues in the CDR3. The V gene's germline CDR1 is SGHRS and CDR2 YFSETQ. Trimming pared 0 bases from V and 2 bases from J, leaving 5 bases between. CDR3 nucleotides: TGCGCCAGCAGCTTGGGTCGACAAGAGACCCAGTACTTC. Encoded protein: CASSLGRQETQYF. Full variable domain (missing parts from reference TRBV5-1 and TRBJ2-5): KAGVTQTPRYLIKTRGQQVTLSCSPISGHRSVSWYQQTPGQGLQFLFEYFSETQRNKGNFPGRFSGRQFSNSRSEMNVSTLELGDSALYLCASSLGRQETQYFGPGTRLLVL.

This chain links TRBV7-6 with TRBJ2-4, with unresolved D. The V gene lost 1 base and the J gene lost 6 bases, with 4 bases spanning the gap. This CDR3 is built from 12 residues. Germline V gene sequence: CDR1 SGHVS, CDR2 FNYEAQ. In DNA form, the CDR3 reads TGTGCCAGCAGCTTAGAAGGAAACATTCAGTACTTC. Amino acid sequence: CASSLEGNIQYF. The full variable domain, its missing parts supplied by reference TRBV7-6 and TRBJ2-4, is GAGVSQSPRYKVTKRGQDVALRCDPISGHVSLYWYRQALGQGPEFLTYFNYEAQQDKSGLPNDRFSAERPEGSISTLTIQRTEQRDSAMYRCASSLEGNIQYFGAGTRLSVL.

The rearrangement joins TRBV7-9 to TRBJ2-1; tentatively, D is TRBD1 (5 bases). Trimming left V 1 base short and J 8 bases short, with 15 bases between. The CDR3 contains 15 residues. Germline V gene sequence: CDR1 SEHNR, CDR2 FQNEAQ (reference sequence). CDR3: CASSLGTPPGHEQFF. The CDR3 nucleotides are TGTGCCAGCAGCTTAGGGACACCTCCCGGTCATGAGCAGTTCTTC.

This clone is a singleton in its sample. The chain carries TRBV5-1 and TRBJ2-3; 7 nucleotides align to TRBD1. Germline V CDR1 and CDR2: SGHRS, YFSETQ. V was pared by 0 bases and J by 3 bases, with 4 bases of the junction left unmatched. The CDR3 runs to 15 residues. In DNA form, the CDR3 reads TGCGCCAGCAGCTTGGAGGGGGCCGGGACAGATACGCAGTATTTT. Amino acid sequence: CASSLEGAGTDTQYF. The full variable domain, with the rest looked up from reference TRBV5-1 and TRBJ2-3, is KAGVTQTPRYLIKTRGQQVTLSCSPISGHRSVSWYQQTPGQGLQFLFEYFSETQRNKGNFPGRFSGRQFSNSRSEMNVSTLELGDSALYLCASSLEGAGTDTQYFGPGTRLTVL.

The chain joins TRBV2 to TRBJ1-5; 8 nucleotides agree with TRBD1. Germline assignment: CDR1 SNHLY and CDR2 FYNNEI. The ends lost 6 bases at V and 2 bases at J; junction bases unmatched: 0. The CDR3 is 13 amino acids. The CDR3 DNA is TGTGCCAGCAGGGACAGGGGCAATCAGCCCCAGCATTTT. Amino acids: CASRDRGNQPQHF. Full variable domain (remainder filled in from reference TRBV2 and TRBJ1-5): EPEVTQTPSHQVTQMGQEVILRCVPISNHLYFYWYRQILGQKVEFLVSFYNNEISEKSEIFDDQFSVERPDGSNFTLKIRSTKLEDSAMYFCASRDRGNQPQHFGDGTRLSIL.

The V and J genes are TRBV6-6 and TRBJ2-7, with D perhaps matching TRBD2 (6 bases). The V and J ends lost 5 bases and 0 bases respectively, with 17 bases between them. This CDR3 has 16 residues. Germline V gene data show CDR1 as MNHNY and CDR2 as SVGAGI (reference sequence). The CDR3 here is CASSPGGGSSSYEQYF. The CDR3 bases are TGTGCCAGCAGTCCCGGAGGAGGGTCGAGCTCCTACGAGCAGTACTTC.

The gene calls are TRBV25-1 and TRBJ2-1; the match to TRBD2 covers 10 bases. CDR1 and CDR2 from the germline V gene are MGHDK and SYGVNS. The CDR3 contains 15 residues. The trim removed 7 bases at V and 4 bases at J, leaving 7 bases unmatched. The CDR3: CASKDRTSGYNEQFF. CDR3 DNA sequence: TGTGCCAGCAAGGACCGGACTAGCGGATACAATGAGCAGTTCTTC.

This clone was seen once. This rearrangement joins TRBV9 to TRBJ2-4; 14 bases are shared with TRBD2. The CDR3 length is 18 residues. The V gene's germline CDR1 is SGDLS and CDR2 YYNGEE. The trim removed 2 bases at V and 0 bases at J, leaving 4 bases unmatched. CDR3 coding DNA: TGTGCCAGCAGCGTGGGACTAGCGGGAGAGCTAGCCAAAAACATTCAGTACTTC. It specifies CASSVGLAGELAKNIQYF.

V gene TRBV11-2 combines with J gene TRBJ2-5; weak D call: TRBD1 (5 bases). The germline V gene encodes CDR1 SGHAT and CDR2 FQNNGV. The CDR3 consists of 16 residues. Trimming left V 2 bases short and J 5 bases short, with 18 bases between. The CDR3 is CASSLRGQGKWETQYF. CDR3 DNA sequence: TGTGCCAGCAGCTTAAGAGGTCAGGGAAAGTGGGAGACCCAGTACTTC. The full variable domain, in which reference TRBV11-2 and TRBJ2-5 provide the parts outside the CDR3, is EAGVAQSPRYKIIEKRQSVAFWCNPISGHATLYWYQQILGQGPKLLIQFQNNGVVDDSQLPKDRFSAERLKGVDSTLKIQPAKLEDSAVYLCASSLRGQGKWETQYFGPGTRLLVL.

This sequence joins TRBV2 and TRBJ2-7; D may be TRBD2 (5 bases). The CDR3 extends over 13 amino acids. CDR1 and CDR2 (germline): SNHLY, FYNNEI. The V and J ends lost 7 bases and 6 bases respectively, with 16 bases between them. Here the CDR3 reads CASKTSGNGEQYF. Here the CDR3 DNA reads TGTGCCAGCAAGACGAGCGGCAACGGCGAGCAGTACTTC.

This clone was seen only once. This chain joins TRBV4-2 and TRBJ2-1; 11 positions match TRBD2. With 1 base clipped from V and 2 bases from J, the junction kept 4 bases outside the gene matches. Germline V CDR1 and CDR2: LGHNA, YNFKEQ. CDR3 length: 17 residues. CDR3 region: CASSQGLAGGPYNEQFF. Written as DNA, the CDR3 is TGTGCCAGCAGCCAAGGTCTAGCGGGAGGCCCCTACAATGAGCAGTTCTTC.

The chain couples TRBV10-3 to TRBJ2-1, with TRBD2 identical over 13 bases. The germline V gene encodes CDR1 ENHRY and CDR2 SYGVKD. The CDR3 runs to 18 residues. V trimming: 4 bases; J trimming: 5 bases; junction bases outside the gene matches: 11. DNA for the CDR3: TGTGCCATCAGTGTAACCGGACTAGCGGGAGAACAGAACAATGAGCAGTTCTTC. It codes for CAISVTGLAGEQNNEQFF.

The chain has TRBV29-1 and TRBJ2-7; D uncertain. V was shortened by 4 bases and J by 0 bases, with 10 bases between the two germline ends. This CDR3 has 13 residues. Germline assignment: CDR1 SQVTM and CDR2 ANQGSEA. The DNA for the CDR3 is TGCAGCGTTGGGGGTAGCAGCTCCTACGAGCAGTACTTC. Its translation is CSVGGSSSYEQYF.

This clone was observed once. This sequence joins TRBV28 and TRBJ2-1; 14 bases match TRBD2. Trimming cost V 5 bases and J 0 bases; bases outside gene matches: 3. This CDR3 comprises 17 residues. CDR1 is MDHEN, CDR2 SYDVKM, per germline. In DNA, the CDR3 is TGTGCCAGCAGTCCGACTAGCGGGAGGGCCTCCTACAATGAGCAGTTCTTC. Translation gives CASSPTSGRASYNEQFF.

V gene TRBV4-1 combines with J gene TRBJ1-5; no firm D call. This CDR3 comprises 13 residues. V was clipped by 3 bases and J by 5 bases, with 8 bases between them. Germline-derived CDR1 and CDR2 are MGHRA and YSYEKL. The CDR3 nucleotides read TGCGCCAGCAGCCAGGTCACACATCAGCCCCAGCATTTT. It is translated as CASSQVTHQPQHF.

The CDR3 protein is CAWSGWGQGARETQYF. The CDR3 nucleotides read TGTGCCTGGAGTGGCTGGGGACAGGGGGCGAGAGAGACCCAGTACTTC. The chain is built from TRBV30 and TRBJ2-5, with 12 bases matching TRBD1. J was trimmed by 4 bases and V by 1 base; bases with no gene match: 7. This CDR3 has 16 amino acids. The germline V gene has CDR1 GTSNPN and CDR2 SVGIG (reference sequence).

This clone was seen once. This rearrangement joins TRBV28 to TRBJ2-7, with D perhaps matching TRBD2 (6 bases). CDR1 and CDR2 from the germline V gene are MDHEN and SYDVKM. This CDR3 contains 18 residues. With 4 bases removed from V and 2 bases from J, the gap between germline ends came to 24 bases. The CDR3 is CASSSYREEAGQTYEQYF. For the CDR3, the DNA is TGTGCCAGCAGTTCCTACCGTGAGGAAGCGGGCCAGACCTACGAGCAGTACTTC. Drawing the rest from reference TRBV28 and TRBJ2-7, the complete variable domain is DVKVTQSSRYLVKRTGEKVFLECVQDMDHENMFWYRQDPGLGLRLIYFSYDVKMKEKGDIPEGYSVSREKKERFSLILESASTNQTSMYLCASSSYREEAGQTYEQYFGPGTRLTVT.

This chain uses TRBV15 with TRBJ1-2; no clear D. CDR1 is LNHNV and CDR2 is YYDKDF in the germline V gene (reference sequence). The V gene lost 5 bases and the J gene lost 7 bases, with 20 bases spanning the gap. This CDR3 has 15 amino acids. The CDR3 sequence: CATSPNLPNRGGYTF. As DNA, the CDR3 is TGTGCCACCAGCCCTAACCTACCCAACAGAGGTGGCTACACCTTC.

This chain joins TRBV5-5 and TRBJ2-7, with D perhaps TRBD1 (5 bases). The ends were cut back, 1 base at V and 0 bases at J, with 11 bases in the middle. The CDR3 runs 15 residues. Per the germline V gene, CDR1 is SGHKS and CDR2 is YYEKEE (reference sequence). The CDR3: CASSLMYRNSYEQYF. The CDR3 nucleotides read TGTGCCAGCAGCTTGATGTACAGGAACTCCTACGAGCAGTACTTC.